The 24 T cell receptor beta chains presented below share a single source sample, sequenced in a study of blood T cell repertoires in COVID-19. Libraries were prepared by immunoSEQ multiplex PCR; TCRdb keeps only in-frame clonotypes and omits some of them. Of 150,000 to 200,000 clones in the sample, about four fifths were seen once. The sequenced sample consisted of peripheral blood. The source of these receptors is a woman of 80 years or more with COVID-19, enrolled during active disease.

On this clone: In the same sample, other DNA sequences code for this CDR3. The chain has TRBV5-1 and TRBJ1-2; D is perhaps TRBD1 (5 bases). CDR1 and CDR2 from the germline V gene are SGHRS and YFSETQ. There are 13 residues in the CDR3. The germline V and J ends were trimmed by 0 bases and 3 bases, with 6 bases remaining between them. The CDR3 nucleotides read TGCGCCAGCAGCTTGGGGGGCGACTATGGCTACACCTTC. Translated, it gives CASSLGGDYGYTF.

V and J are TRBV4-1 and TRBJ2-3; 13 bases agree with TRBD2. This CDR3 is 19 amino acids long. Germline loops: CDR1 MGHRA, CDR2 YSYEKL. J was trimmed by 2 bases and V by 0 bases; bases with no gene match: 8. CDR3 region: CASSQEDGLAGAYTDTQYF. As DNA, the CDR3 is TGCGCCAGCAGCCAAGAGGACGGACTAGCGGGGGCTTACACAGATACGCAGTATTTT.

The rearrangement joins TRBV7-9 to TRBJ1-3; 8 nucleotides line up with TRBD1. The germline V gene encodes CDR1 SEHNR and CDR2 FQNEAQ (reference sequence). Losses at the gene ends were 5 bases for V and 4 bases for J; bases not matched to a gene: 4. This CDR3 is built from 14 residues. In DNA form, the CDR3 reads TGTGCCAGCAGCCAGGGGGCGTCCGGAAACACCATATATTTT. As protein: CASSQGASGNTIYF.

The V call is TRBV4-1, the J call TRBJ1-2; D is ambiguous. Germline CDR1 reads MGHRA; CDR2 reads YSYEKL. The V end was cut by 0 bases, the J end by 8 bases, with 19 bases between. The CDR3 runs 16 residues. The CDR3 DNA sequence: TGCGCCAGCAGCCAAGATTTTGGCAGGTCCCGTACGGGCTACACCTTC. It is translated as CASSQDFGRSRTGYTF.

The chain joins TRBV12-3 or TRBV12-4 to TRBJ2-3, with 8 nucleotides matching TRBD2. J was trimmed by 14 bases and V by 6 bases; bases with no gene match: 7. The CDR3 contains 11 residues. CDR3 loop: CASRELADMYF. The CDR3 DNA sequence: TGTGCCAGCAGGGAACTAGCGGATATGTATTTT.

The rearrangement links TRBV19 to TRBJ1-1; 7 bases match TRBD1. The junction had 7 bases not matched to a gene; V was cut back by 3 bases and J by 3 bases. Germline CDR1 and CDR2: LNHDA and SQIVND (reference sequence). The CDR3 totals 15 residues. CDR3 nucleotides: TGTGCCAGTAGTATCGAAAACAGGGGCGACACTGAAGCTTTCTTT. Its translation is CASSIENRGDTEAFF.

The chain links TRBV12-3 or TRBV12-4 to TRBJ1-2, with a tentative D call TRBD1 (6 bases). Trimming stripped 5 bases from V and 8 bases from J, with 9 bases between. The CDR3 is made up of 11 amino acids. The CDR3 here is CASSEQGGYTF. DNA of the CDR3: TGTGCCAGCAGTGAACAGGGAGGCTACACCTTC.

The CDR3 DNA sequence: TGTGCCAGCAGCTCGGGACTCTACACCGGGGAGCTGTTTTTT. This translates into CASSSGLYTGELFF. The chain has TRBV3-1 (or the pseudogene TRBV3-2) and TRBJ2-2; D might be TRBD2 (6 bases). Germline-derived CDR1 and CDR2 are LGHDT and YNNKEL (reference sequence). The V and J ends lost 5 bases and 3 bases respectively, with 10 bases between them. The CDR3 runs to 14 residues.

This chain connects TRBV19 to TRBJ1-1, with D possibly matching TRBD1 (6 bases). CDR1 LNHDA and CDR2 SQIVND come from the germline V gene (reference sequence). The CDR3 is 14 residues long. The germline V and J ends were trimmed by 1 base and 1 base, with 7 bases remaining between them. The CDR3 loop reads CASSIGDTNTEAFF. CDR3 bases: TGTGCCAGTAGTATAGGGGACACGAACACTGAAGCTTTCTTT. The entire variable domain, with the rest obtained from reference TRBV19 and TRBJ1-1, is as follows: DGGITQSPKYLFRKEGQNVTLSCEQNLNHDAMYWYRQDPGQGLRLIYYSQIVNDFQKGDIAEGYSVSREKKESFPLTVTSAQKNPTAFYLCASSIGDTNTEAFFGQGTRLTVV.

This clone was seen more than once but under ten times. The chain recombines TRBV6-5 with TRBJ1-1; weak D call: TRBD1 (6 bases). The CDR3 spans 15 residues. Deletions cut 2 bases from V and 1 base from J, with 11 bases between. CDR1 and CDR2 (germline): MNHEY, SVGAGI. For the CDR3, the DNA is TGTGCCAGCAGTTACGGACAGCGCCAGAACACTGAAGCTTTCTTT. The encoded protein is CASSYGQRQNTEAFF.

This chain connects TRBV6-2 or TRBV6-3 to TRBJ2-2, with D uncertain. Germline-derived CDR1 and CDR2 are MNHEY and SVGEGT. V lost 2 bases, J lost 3 bases, and 10 bases lay in between. This CDR3 comprises 15 residues. The CDR3 region is CASSYGRSDTGELFF. CDR3 coding DNA: TGTGCCAGCAGTTACGGCAGGTCGGACACCGGGGAGCTGTTTTTT.

The V gene is TRBV2, the J gene TRBJ2-2; tentatively, D is TRBD1 (5 bases). The CDR3 spans 15 residues. V dropped 9 bases and J dropped 3 bases, with 17 bases sitting between them. Germline assignment: CDR1 SNHLY and CDR2 FYNNEI. The CDR3 protein is CASTIDSTYTGELFF. The CDR3 nucleotides read TGTGCCAGTACTATCGACAGCACATACACCGGGGAGCTGTTTTTT.

The chain recombines TRBV6-5 with TRBJ2-5, with TRBD1 as a possible D gene (6 bases). Trimming left V 6 bases short and J 3 bases short, with 11 bases between. This CDR3 comprises 13 residues. In germline, CDR1 is MNHEY, CDR2 SVGAGI. CDR3 nucleotide sequence: TGTGCCAGCAGACAGGGTTTTGAAGAGACCCAGTACTTC. Amino acids: CASRQGFEETQYF.

This chain links TRBV6-5 with TRBJ1-1, with 7 bases that match TRBD1. V trimming: 2 bases; J trimming: 4 bases; junction bases outside the gene matches: 4. Germline V gene lookup returns CDR1 MNHEY and CDR2 SVGAGI. The CDR3 covers 14 residues. CDR3 amino acids: CASSYLDRATEAFF. The CDR3 region has the DNA TGTGCCAGCAGTTACCTTGACAGGGCCACTGAAGCTTTCTTT.

The genes are TRBV28 and TRBJ2-2; 7 bases agree with TRBD2. The junction had 0 bases not matched to a gene; V was cut back by 2 bases and J by 0 bases. CDR1 is MDHEN, CDR2 SYDVKM, per germline. The CDR3 covers 15 residues. CDR3 sequence: CASSLAGANTGELFF. The CDR3 DNA reads TGTGCCAGCAGTTTAGCGGGGGCGAACACCGGGGAGCTGTTTTTT.

The V gene is TRBV3-1 (or the pseudogene TRBV3-2), the J gene TRBJ2-7; 7 bases are shared with TRBD1. This CDR3 has 14 amino acids. V was pared by 2 bases and J by 5 bases, with 6 bases of the junction left unmatched. Looked up from germline, CDR1 is LGHDT and CDR2 is YNNKEL (reference sequence). CDR3 sequence reads: CASSQKGQVHEQYF. CDR3 DNA sequence: TGTGCCAGCAGCCAAAAAGGACAGGTCCACGAGCAGTACTTC.

CDR3 region: CASSLDRWQGNNEQFF. As DNA, the CDR3 is TGTGCCAGCAGCTTAGATCGGTGGCAGGGGAACAATGAGCAGTTCTTC. This chain links TRBV11-3 with TRBJ2-1; D is perhaps TRBD1 (6 bases). V lost 0 bases to trimming and J lost 5 bases, with 14 bases between them. The CDR3 covers 16 residues. Germline lookup yields CDR1 SGHNT and CDR2 YENEEA.

This clone was recorded a few times. This chain connects TRBV18 to TRBJ2-7, with TRBD2 as a possible D gene (6 bases). V dropped 3 bases and J dropped 3 bases, with 12 bases sitting between them. The CDR3 totals 14 residues. Germline V gene sequence: CDR1 KGHSH, CDR2 LQKENI. CDR3 in amino acids: CASSPRDFLYEQYF. Here the CDR3 DNA reads TGTGCCAGCTCACCCAGGGACTTTCTCTACGAGCAGTACTTC.

The sample holds a few counts of this clone. This chain connects TRBV24-1 to TRBJ1-5, with a weak D call TRBD1 (6 bases). Trimming stripped 3 bases from V and 3 bases from J, with 20 bases between. The CDR3 extends over 18 amino acids. Germline V CDR1 and CDR2: KGHDR, SFDVKD. DNA of the CDR3: TGTGCCACCAGTGATGAACCGAGGACAGACCGACCCAATCAGCCCCAGCATTTT. This codes for CATSDEPRTDRPNQPQHF.

The chain has TRBV9 and TRBJ1-2; D gene unclear. Trimming removed 4 bases from V and 2 bases from J, with 12 bases in between. The CDR3 length is 14 residues. Germline-derived CDR1 and CDR2 are SGDLS and YYNGEE. The CDR3 reads CASSPRHENYGYTF. The CDR3 DNA sequence: TGTGCCAGCAGCCCTCGTCATGAGAACTATGGCTACACCTTC.

The chain uses TRBV7-8 and TRBJ1-1, with a possible D match to TRBD1 (6 bases). CDR1 and CDR2 (germline): SGHVS, FQNEAQ. The V end lost 5 bases, the J end lost 4 bases, and 14 bases lay between the germline ends. This CDR3 is built from 14 residues. CDR3 DNA: TGTGCCAGCAGCCCCCCCACAGGGACCACTGAAGCTTTCTTT. This encodes CASSPPTGTTEAFF.

The chain carries TRBV10-2 and TRBJ2-3; D is possibly TRBD2 (6 bases). The CDR3 loop spans 15 amino acids. With 4 bases removed from V and 0 bases from J, the gap between germline ends came to 11 bases. The germline V gene has CDR1 WSHSY and CDR2 SAAADI. CDR3 protein: CASSVGGSSTDTQYF. CDR3 in DNA: TGCGCCAGCAGTGTTGGAGGGTCTAGCACAGATACGCAGTATTTT.

The chain couples TRBV7-2 to TRBJ2-7, with D hard to call. This CDR3 contains 13 residues. Germline V gives CDR1 SGHTA, CDR2 FQGNSA. Trimming removed 5 bases at V and 2 bases at J, with 10 bases between. CDR3 region: CASSRQNTYEQYF. The CDR3 DNA follows: TGTGCCAGCAGCCGACAAAACACCTACGAGCAGTACTTC.

The V call is TRBV6-5, the J call TRBJ1-1; the match to TRBD1 covers 7 bases. CDR1 MNHEY and CDR2 SVGAGI come from the germline V gene. This CDR3 has 13 amino acids. V shed 6 bases, J shed 7 bases, and the junction held 8 bases outside the gene matches. The CDR3, as DNA: TGTGCCAGCAGCTACGACAGGGTGGATGAAGCTTTCTTT. Its translation is CASSYDRVDEAFF.